A single sample gave rise to the 3 T cell receptor beta chains below, sequenced in a study of glioma-infiltrating T cells after dendritic cell vaccination. Sequencing used immunoSEQ multiplex PCR; TCRdb keeps in-frame clones, though not all of them. The table shows over 80,000 clones, with 75% to 90% occurring only once. Time point described: after dendritic cell vaccination, including at tumor progression/relapse. Sequenced here: blood, sampled after dendritic cell vaccination. The receptors derive from a human donor with glioblastoma.

The chain employs TRBV19 and TRBJ1-2, with D perhaps TRBD1 (6 bases). Trimming pared 10 bases from V and 2 bases from J, leaving 20 bases between. There are 15 residues in the CDR3. Germline V lookup: CDR1 LNHDA, CDR2 SQIVND (reference sequence). CDR3 in amino acids: CATNYRWGHNYGYTF. In nucleotides, the CDR3 is TGTGCCACTAACTATAGGTGGGGGCACAACTATGGCTACACCTTC. The complete variable domain, with remaining parts taken from reference TRBV19 and TRBJ1-2, reads DGGITQSPKYLFRKEGQNVTLSCEQNLNHDAMYWYRQDPGQGLRLIYYSQIVNDFQKGDIAEGYSVSREKKESFPLTVTSAQKNPTAFYLCATNYRWGHNYGYTFGSGTRLTVV.

Only one count was recorded for this clone. The chain couples TRBV2 to TRBJ2-3, with unresolved D. CDR3 length equals 14 residues. V was shortened by 3 bases and J by 2 bases, with 9 bases between the two germline ends. Germline V lookup: CDR1 SNHLY, CDR2 FYNNEI. This chain's CDR3 is CASSEADPTDTQYF. The DNA of the CDR3 is TGTGCCAGCAGTGAGGCGGATCCCACAGATACGCAGTATTTT.

The chain combines TRBV10-3 with TRBJ2-7, with 8 bases that match TRBD2. The trim removed 6 bases at V and 0 bases at J, leaving 4 bases unmatched. This CDR3 spans 14 amino acids. Germline V gene sequence: CDR1 ENHRY, CDR2 SYGVKD. CDR3 bases: TGTGCCATCAGCGAGCGGGGGAGCTCCTACGAGCAGTACGTC. Translated, it gives CAISERGSSYEQYV.